These T cell receptor beta chains were read from a single sample in a study of identical twins. TCRdb redid the calling of the 5' RACE reads with MiXCR, one entry per CDR3 protein. The sample has roughly 470,000 distinct CDR3 sequences, 14% seen once; the top ten hold approximately 0.98%. The same specimen was also included in a second study, on yellow fever vaccine responses in identical twins.

Sequences were obtained from CD4+ T cells sorted from blood. These receptor sequences come from a woman in her late teens or twenties in good health. The CDR3 runs from the conserved cysteine through the conserved F or W. A D gene is named only where the DNA matches it firmly. Clone size is given for some rows only: seen once, a few or many times, or a class if the clone is expanded.

DNA,CDR3,D,size,J,V
TGCAGTGCTAGAGATCTCCCCCGGGACCGAGCCTACGAGCAGTACTTC,CSARDLPRDRAYEQYF,NA,few,TRBJ2-7,TRBV20-1
TGTGCCAGCAGCAAAGTTCCGGGGAGCTCCTACAATGAGCAGTTCTTC,CASSKVPGSSYNEQFF,NA,NA,TRBJ2-1,TRBV21-1
TGTGCCAGCAGCCCCGGGGGTGGGGCGGGACTCAATGAGCAGTTCTTC,CASSPGGGAGLNEQFF,NA,few,TRBJ2-1,TRBV7-2
TGCGCCAGCAGCCCCCGAGGGGGGGGAGCCTACGAGCAGTACTTC,CASSPRGGGAYEQYF,NA,few,TRBJ2-7,TRBV4-1
TGTGCCACCAGTGACATGGAGCGGGGGGGCTACAATGAGCAGTTCTTC,CATSDMERGGYNEQFF,TRBD2,NA,TRBJ2-1,TRBV24-1
TGCGCCAGCAGCCAAGATTCTCCCGCAAGCGGGAAGGGGGAGACCCAGTACTTC,CASSQDSPASGKGETQYF,TRBD2,NA,TRBJ2-5,TRBV4-1
TGTGCCAGCAGCTTAGCGCTTGCAGGGGGGGACTACGAGCAGTACTTC,CASSLALAGGDYEQYF,NA,few,TRBJ2-7,TRBV7-9
TGTGCCAGCAGATCGGACAGTGCTTACGAGCAGTACTTC,CASRSDSAYEQYF,NA,NA,TRBJ2-7,TRBV12-3/TRBV12-4
TGTGCCAGCAGTGCAGTCGGGAGTCCCCACACCGGGGAGCTGTTTTTT,CASSAVGSPHTGELFF,NA,few,TRBJ2-2,TRBV7-3
TGTGCCAGCAGTTACGCCGGGACTGCTTCCTACGAGCAGTACTTC,CASSYAGTASYEQYF,NA,NA,TRBJ2-7,TRBV6-5
TGTGCCAGCAGTTTAGTGGCGGGACAGGGGGGAAACTATGAGCAGTTCTTC,CASSLVAGQGGNYEQFF,TRBD1,NA,TRBJ2-1,TRBV12-3/TRBV12-4
TGTGCCAGCAGCTCGCCTCGGCCCGGAGCTATAGATACGCAGTATTTT,CASSSPRPGAIDTQYF,NA,many,TRBJ2-3,TRBV11-2
TGTGCCAGCAGCTCCCAGGGCAGACAAGAGACCCAGTACTTC,CASSSQGRQETQYF,NA,few,TRBJ2-5,TRBV11-2
TGCGCCAGCAGCTCCTCAGGGGCTCAAGAGACCCAGTACTTC,CASSSSGAQETQYF,NA,few,TRBJ2-5,TRBV5-1
TGTGCCAGCAGCCAAGATCACGGGAGCGGAACAGATACGCAGTATTTT,CASSQDHGSGTDTQYF,NA,few,TRBJ2-3,TRBV14
NA,CSVEDVAGERPGSCFF,NA,few,TRBJ2-2,TRBV29-1
TGTGCCAGCTTGGGGGAGGGCCATTACAATGAGCAGTTCTTC,CASLGEGHYNEQFF,TRBD2,few,TRBJ2-1,TRBV7-9
TGCGCCAGCAGCTTGGAACCGGGACAGGGTGACAATGAGCAGTTCTTC,CASSLEPGQGDNEQFF,TRBD1,few,TRBJ2-1,TRBV5-1
TGTGCCAGCAGCCCTCGGGGGGGCTGGACAGATACGCAGTATTTT,CASSPRGGWTDTQYF,TRBD2,few,TRBJ2-3,TRBV28
TGTGCCAGCAGAGAAACAGGGATGAACACTGAAGCTTTCTTT,CASRETGMNTEAFF,NA,NA,TRBJ1-1,TRBV2
TGCAGCGTTGACGGGGGCACAGATACGCAGTATTTT,CSVDGGTDTQYF,NA,many,TRBJ2-3,TRBV29-1
TGTGCCAGCAGTGAATTGAAAGGAACCCTCTACGAGCAGTACTTC,CASSELKGTLYEQYF,NA,few,TRBJ2-7,TRBV25-1
TGTGCCAGCAGCCGACAGGGGGTTAGCAATCAGCCCCAGCATTTT,CASSRQGVSNQPQHF,TRBD1,few,TRBJ1-5,TRBV12-3/TRBV12-4
TGTGCCAGCTCACCGGGACAGAAAAGCTCCTACGAGCAGTACTTC,CASSPGQKSSYEQYF,TRBD1,NA,TRBJ2-7,TRBV18
TGTGCCAGCAGTCTCCGGGGTGCGTCACTAGAGCAGTTCTTC,CASSLRGASLEQFF,NA,NA,TRBJ2-1,TRBV6-2/TRBV6-3
TGTGCCAGCAGCCAAGAGACAACTAGCGGGAGGATGAACACCGGGGAGCTGTTTTTT,CASSQETTSGRMNTGELFF,TRBD2,NA,TRBJ2-2,TRBV3-1
TGTGCCACCAGTGACACCGGGACAGGGGGAAAGACCCAGTACTTC,CATSDTGTGGKTQYF,TRBD1,few,TRBJ2-5,TRBV24-1
TGTGCCATCAGCGCGGGACAGAAGAACGGGGAGCTGTTTTTT,CAISAGQKNGELFF,NA,many,TRBJ2-2,TRBV10-3
TGTGCCAGCAGCCAAGCTGCAGTTTCGACCGGGGAGCTGTTTTTT,CASSQAAVSTGELFF,NA,few,TRBJ2-2,TRBV14
TGTGCCAGTAGCCCGCGGTTGGCAGTAAACACCGGGGAGCTGTTTTTT,CASSPRLAVNTGELFF,NA,NA,TRBJ2-2,TRBV19
TGTGCCAGCAGTTACGACGCGGGAGGTTATCAAGAGACCCAGTACTTC,CASSYDAGGYQETQYF,TRBD2,NA,TRBJ2-5,TRBV6-2/TRBV6-3
TGTGCCAGCAGTATTTTTGGCTACGAGCAGTACTTC,CASSIFGYEQYF,NA,many,TRBJ2-7,TRBV27
TGTGCCTGGAGAGAACTTCCGGGACAGGGCACCGGGGAGCTGTTTTTT,CAWRELPGQGTGELFF,TRBD1,few,TRBJ2-2,TRBV30
TGTGCCAGTAGTTCGGCGGGCGGAGTGGCAGATACGCAGTATTTT,CASSSAGGVADTQYF,NA,NA,TRBJ2-3,TRBV19
TGTGCCAGCTCACCACAGACGGCGAACACTGAAGCTTTCTTT,CASSPQTANTEAFF,NA,few,TRBJ1-1,TRBV18
TGTGCCATCAGTGAGAGTCGCGGGGGGCCTGAAAAAGAGACCCAGTACTTC,CAISESRGGPEKETQYF,TRBD2,many,TRBJ2-5,TRBV10-3
TGCAGTGCTAGGTTACCCCGGGGTAGCACAGATACGCAGTATTTT,CSARLPRGSTDTQYF,NA,few,TRBJ2-3,TRBV20-1
TGCAGCGTTGGGACAGGTTTCAATCAGCCCCAGCATTTT,CSVGTGFNQPQHF,TRBD1,NA,TRBJ1-5,TRBV29-1
TGTGCCAGCAGCGACCCGGGACTAGCGGGCACAGATACGCAGTATTTT,CASSDPGLAGTDTQYF,TRBD2,NA,TRBJ2-3,TRBV7-2
TGTGCCAGCAGCCAAGGGACTAGCGGCAATGAGCAGTTCTTC,CASSQGTSGNEQFF,TRBD2,few,TRBJ2-1,TRBV3-1
TGCGCCAGCAGCTTGGGACTAGTTCGAGGCACAGATACGCAGTATTTT,CASSLGLVRGTDTQYF,NA,NA,TRBJ2-3,TRBV5-1
TGTGCCACCAGCAGAGATATTAGGGCGGGGGACAATCAGCCCCAGCATTTT,CATSRDIRAGDNQPQHF,NA,many,TRBJ1-5,TRBV15
TGTGCCAGCAGCTTTCAGGGGCATGTCACTGAAGCTTTCTTT,CASSFQGHVTEAFF,NA,NA,TRBJ1-1,TRBV7-9
TGTGCCAGCAGCTTTGCCCTTCGAGGACAGGGTTCTAACGAGCAGTACTTC,CASSFALRGQGSNEQYF,NA,few,TRBJ2-7,TRBV12-1
TGCGCCAGCAGCTTGGGACTAGCGGGAGTCTACAATGAGCAGTTCTTC,CASSLGLAGVYNEQFF,TRBD2,many,TRBJ2-1,TRBV5-1
TGTGCCAGCAGCCAAGAAAGGGACAGGGCGATCGGGGAGCTGTTTTTT,CASSQERDRAIGELFF,TRBD1,NA,TRBJ2-2,TRBV4-2